Below, 22 T cell receptor beta chains from the same sample are listed, as sequenced in a study of shared clonotypes between healthy human individuals. Naive CD8 isolation took CD45RO-negative cells positively selected for CCR7 and excluded terminally differentiated effector memory CD45RA+ cells. Profiling relied on immunoSEQ multiplex PCR, and the TCRdb table lists in-frame clones only, not all of them. The data show approximately 600,000 clones, 95% seen once. Sample: naive CD8+ T cells sorted from blood. These receptors were collected from a woman in her 30s in good health.

This chain uses TRBV5-1 with TRBJ2-7; the D is unclear. Germline assignment: CDR1 SGHRS and CDR2 YFSETQ. The CDR3 contains 14 residues. The germline V and J ends were trimmed by 0 bases and 3 bases, with 10 bases remaining between them. CDR3 sequence: CASSLAEGHYEQYF. The CDR3 DNA sequence: TGCGCCAGCAGCTTGGCCGAAGGGCACTACGAGCAGTACTTC.

This clone was found a few times. At the DNA level, this CDR3 is encoded by other sequences in the same sample as well. The genes are TRBV7-9 and TRBJ2-7; no firm D call. The ends were cut back, 5 bases at V and 3 bases at J, with 5 bases in the middle. CDR1 and CDR2 from the germline V gene are SEHNR and FQNEAQ (reference sequence). The CDR3 sequence is 11 residues long. The CDR3 sequence is CASSLIYEQYF. CDR3 sequence (DNA): TGTGCCAGCAGCCTGATCTACGAGCAGTACTTC. Using reference TRBV7-9 and TRBJ2-7 for the parts outside the CDR3, the full variable domain is DTGVSQNPRHKITKRGQNVTFRCDPISEHNRLYWYRQTLGQGPEFLTYFQNEAQLEKSRLLSDRFSAERPKGSFSTLEIQRTEQGDSAMYLCASSLIYEQYFGPGTRLTVT.

The genes are TRBV5-1 and TRBJ2-7, with 8 bases aligning to TRBD2. The CDR3 totals 14 residues. V lost 3 bases to trimming and J lost 1 base; unmatched junction nucleotides: 3. The V gene's germline CDR1 is SGHRS and CDR2 YFSETQ. CDR3 loop: CASSSGGGSYEQYF. The CDR3 bases are TGCGCCAGCAGCTCTGGCGGGGGGTCCTACGAGCAGTACTTC.

V and J are TRBV4-1 and TRBJ2-1; TRBD2 matches 10 bases. Germline trimming cut 0 bases from V and 7 bases from J; bases unmatched to any gene: 9. Germline CDR1 is MGHRA and CDR2 is YSYEKL. The CDR3 sequence is 17 residues long. This chain's CDR3 is CASSQDRASGSSNEQFF. DNA for the CDR3: TGCGCCAGCAGCCAAGACCGCGCTAGCGGGAGTTCGAATGAGCAGTTCTTC.

The CDR3 DNA sequence: TGCGCCAGCAGCCAAGATCTTGTCGGGACCATCACAGATACGCAGTATTTT. This codes for CASSQDLVGTITDTQYF. The rearrangement joins TRBV4-1 to TRBJ2-3; tentatively, D is TRBD1 or TRBD2 (5 bases each). The CDR3 length is 17 residues. Germline V gene data show CDR1 as MGHRA and CDR2 as YSYEKL. V was cut by 0 bases and J by 2 bases, with 15 bases left in between.

In this sample, this clone turned up once. This specimen includes other DNA sequences encoding the same CDR3. The genes are TRBV28 and TRBJ1-1; D remains ambiguous. This CDR3 is 14 amino acids long. Germline lookup yields CDR1 MDHEN and CDR2 SYDVKM. V dropped 6 bases and J dropped 0 bases, with 11 bases sitting between them. The CDR3 is CASSLGRLNTEAFF. For the CDR3, the DNA is TGTGCCAGCAGCCTCGGACGGTTGAACACTGAAGCTTTCTTT.

This chain links TRBV2 with TRBJ2-7, with D uncertain. V was shortened by 6 bases and J by 2 bases, with 11 bases between the two germline ends. Per germline, CDR1 SNHLY and CDR2 FYNNEI. CDR3 length: 13 amino acids. In DNA form, the CDR3 reads TGTGCCAGCAGCCTACCGGGCCCCTACGAGCAGTACTTC. As protein: CASSLPGPYEQYF. The variable domain in full, completed from reference TRBV2 and TRBJ2-7, reads EPEVTQTPSHQVTQMGQEVILRCVPISNHLYFYWYRQILGQKVEFLVSFYNNEISEKSEIFDDQFSVERPDGSNFTLKIRSTKLEDSAMYFCASSLPGPYEQYFGPGTRLTVT.

This clone appeared a single time. This chain connects TRBV6-5 to TRBJ1-2, with 9 bases matching TRBD1. CDR3 length equals 16 residues. V lost 0 bases, J lost 3 bases, and 5 bases stayed unmatched. Germline CDR1 reads MNHEY; CDR2 reads SVGAGI. In nucleotides, the CDR3 is TGTGCCAGCAGTTACTCGGGGACAGGGCTGGACTATGGCTACACCTTC. Its protein is CASSYSGTGLDYGYTF.

The chain combines TRBV5-6 with TRBJ2-2; D is perhaps TRBD1 or TRBD2 (5 bases each). Germline CDR1 and CDR2: SGHDT and YYEEEE. This CDR3 spans 15 amino acids. V was clipped by 3 bases and J by 2 bases, with 11 bases between them. CDR3 amino acids: CASSSRDQNTGELFF. As DNA, the CDR3 is TGTGCCAGCAGCTCCAGGGACCAAAACACCGGGGAGCTGTTTTTT.

A single count supports this clone. This sequence joins TRBV4-1 and TRBJ2-3; D is unresolved. CDR3 length: 17 residues. Trimming took 1 base from V and 4 from J, leaving 18 bases between them. Germline V gene sequence: CDR1 MGHRA, CDR2 YSYEKL. CDR3 protein: CASSQGLGIGPADTQYF. The DNA of the CDR3 is TGCGCCAGCAGCCAAGGCCTTGGGATCGGGCCCGCAGATACGCAGTATTTT.

The J gene is TRBJ1-1, the V gene TRBV28, with 7 positions matching TRBD1. CDR3 length: 14 amino acids. CDR1 is MDHEN and CDR2 is SYDVKM in the germline V gene. The ends lost 6 bases at V and 1 base at J; junction bases unmatched: 5. This CDR3 is CASRGGFENTEAFF. The CDR3 DNA reads TGTGCCAGCAGAGGGGGCTTTGAGAACACTGAAGCTTTCTTT. The entire variable domain, with the rest obtained from reference TRBV28 and TRBJ1-1, is as follows: DVKVTQSSRYLVKRTGEKVFLECVQDMDHENMFWYRQDPGLGLRLIYFSYDVKMKEKGDIPEGYSVSREKKERFSLILESASTNQTSMYLCASRGGFENTEAFFGQGTRLTVV.

The CDR3 region is CASSDRGLSYEQYF. The CDR3 DNA reads as TGTGCCAGCAGCGACAGGGGGCTTTCCTACGAGCAGTACTTC. The genes are TRBV28 and TRBJ2-7; the match to TRBD1 covers 10 bases. Germline V gene data show CDR1 as MDHEN and CDR2 as SYDVKM. The CDR3 length is 14 residues. With V trimmed by 6 bases and J by 1 base, 3 bases remained unmatched.

The rearrangement joins TRBV6-1 to TRBJ2-7; the D gene is possibly TRBD2 (6 bases). Between the trimmed V and J ends, which lost 3 bases and 3 bases, there was a span of 12 bases. This CDR3 has 14 amino acids. Germline V gene sequence: CDR1 MNHNS, CDR2 SASEGT. The CDR3 is CASSDWGDLYEQYF. The CDR3 region has the DNA TGTGCCAGCAGTGATTGGGGGGACCTCTACGAGCAGTACTTC.

V gene TRBV6-1 combines with J gene TRBJ1-4, with 11 bases fitting TRBD1. Germline loops: CDR1 MNHNS, CDR2 SASEGT. V was clipped by 6 bases and J by 4 bases; unmatched bases: 4. The CDR3 totals 15 residues. The CDR3 region has the DNA TGTGCCAGCAGGGACAGGGGGCATTATAATGAAAAACTGTTTTTT. It translates to CASRDRGHYNEKLFF.

V usage is TRBV28 and J usage is TRBJ1-1, with D perhaps TRBD1 (6 bases). Germline V gene data show CDR1 as MDHEN and CDR2 as SYDVKM. V dropped 7 bases and J dropped 2 bases, with 17 bases sitting between them. The CDR3 is 15 amino acids. The CDR3 loop is CASTGPGGSNTEAFF. As DNA, the CDR3 is TGTGCCAGCACCGGACCGGGGGGCTCCAACACTGAAGCTTTCTTT.

The chain couples TRBV6-5 to TRBJ1-2; TRBD1 matches at 8 bases. Germline V lookup: CDR1 MNHEY, CDR2 SVGAGI. V shed 5 bases, J shed 8 bases, and the junction held 4 bases outside the gene matches. This CDR3 has 12 amino acids. The CDR3 region is CASSGDRWGYTF. In DNA form, the CDR3 reads TGTGCCAGCAGTGGGGACAGGTGGGGCTACACCTTC.

This rearrangement joins TRBV9 to TRBJ2-5; 7 nucleotides match TRBD2. This CDR3 spans 17 amino acids. The germline gives CDR1 SGDLS, CDR2 YYNGEE. Trimming at V came to 4 bases and at J to 4 bases, leaving 16 bases not matched to a gene. For the CDR3, the DNA is TGTGCCAGCAGCCCCGGGCTAGCGGCAACTCTTGGAGAGACCCAGTACTTC. This translates into CASSPGLAATLGETQYF.

The chain is built from TRBV6-1 and TRBJ2-7; D is possibly TRBD2 (7 bases). Germline V gene sequence: CDR1 MNHNS, CDR2 SASEGT. The CDR3 sequence is 16 residues long. V was cut by 3 bases and J by 6 bases, with 21 bases left in between. This CDR3 is CASSDWGGEGYGEQYF. Written as DNA, the CDR3 is TGTGCCAGCAGTGATTGGGGGGGCGAAGGATATGGCGAGCAGTACTTC.

The chain links TRBV4-1 to TRBJ2-7; 7 nucleotides line up with TRBD1. Germline values: CDR1 MGHRA, CDR2 YSYEKL. The CDR3 is 15 residues long. Losses at the gene ends were 2 bases for V and 7 bases for J; bases not matched to a gene: 11. The CDR3: CASSQRDSAVREQYF. CDR3 nucleotide sequence: TGCGCCAGCAGCCAAAGGGACAGCGCCGTGAGAGAGCAGTACTTC.

The J gene is TRBJ1-2, the V gene TRBV5-6, with 7 bases fitting TRBD1. The CDR3 extends over 14 amino acids. V lost 1 base and J lost 7; bases outside the gene matches: 7. Germline CDR1 is SGHDT and CDR2 is YYEEEE. The CDR3 DNA sequence: TGTGCCAGCAGCTTGATGGGACAGTCGGGTGGCTACACCTTC. Translating gives CASSLMGQSGGYTF.

The chain couples TRBV6-1 to TRBJ2-7; D may match TRBD1 or TRBD2 (5 bases each). The CDR3 has 15 residues. Germline lookup yields CDR1 MNHNS and CDR2 SASEGT. V was shortened by 2 bases and J by 2 bases, with 13 bases between the two germline ends. The CDR3: CASSETGTQTYEQYF. CDR3 DNA: TGTGCCAGCAGTGAAACCGGGACCCAAACCTACGAGCAGTACTTC.

CDR3 sequence: CASSTSGLSSYNEQFF. CDR3 bases: TGTGCCAGCTCAACTTCCGGGCTAAGCTCCTACAATGAGCAGTTCTTC. The chain recombines TRBV18 with TRBJ2-1; D ambiguous. The germline V gene encodes CDR1 KGHSH and CDR2 LQKENI. This CDR3 comprises 16 residues. V gave up 5 bases and J gave up 0 bases, with 14 bases separating them.